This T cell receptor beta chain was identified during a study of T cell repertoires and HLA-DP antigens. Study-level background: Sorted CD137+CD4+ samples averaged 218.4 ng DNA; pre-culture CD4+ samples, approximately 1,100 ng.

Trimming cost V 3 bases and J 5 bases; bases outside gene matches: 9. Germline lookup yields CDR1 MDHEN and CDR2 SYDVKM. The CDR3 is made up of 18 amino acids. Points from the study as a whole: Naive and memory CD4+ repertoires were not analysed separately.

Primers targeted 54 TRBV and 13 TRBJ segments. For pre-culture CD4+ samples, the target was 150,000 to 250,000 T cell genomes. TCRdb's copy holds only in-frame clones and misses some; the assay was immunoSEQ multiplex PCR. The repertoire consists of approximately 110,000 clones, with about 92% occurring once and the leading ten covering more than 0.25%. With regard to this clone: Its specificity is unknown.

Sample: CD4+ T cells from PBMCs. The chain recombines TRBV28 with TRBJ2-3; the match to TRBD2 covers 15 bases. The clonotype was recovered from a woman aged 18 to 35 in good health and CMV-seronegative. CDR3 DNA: TGTGCCAGCAGTTTCCCCGGACTAGCGGGAGGGCCGAAAGATACGCAGTATTTT. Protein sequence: CASSFPGLAGGPKDTQYF.